These 27 T cell receptor beta chains share one sample of origin, sequenced in a study of monozygotic twins with inflammatory bowel disease. Following a re-call of the 5' RACE reads, TCRdb has one entry per CDR3 protein and lacks DNA. In all, the sample yields a few hundred thousand distinct CDR3 sequences. The material sequenced was blood. The receptors shown here come from a human donor with ulcerative colitis or Crohn's disease, or a healthy co-twin of an affected twin (not recorded which).

The chain links TRBV3-1 to TRBJ2-5; TCRdb outputs TRBD1, but without DNA this stays unchecked. This CDR3 has 13 amino acids. CDR1 is LGHDT and CDR2 is YNNKEL in the germline V gene (reference sequence). This chain's CDR3 is CASRVTGQETQYF.

The V call is TRBV7-2, the J call TRBJ2-4; the D gene TCRdb calls, TRBD1, cannot be checked with no DNA. Germline lookup yields CDR1 SGHTA and CDR2 FQGNSA. The CDR3 contains 14 residues. CDR3 amino acids: CASSGGFPMHIQYF.

V gene TRBV5-1 combines with J gene TRBJ2-5. Germline CDR1 reads SGHRS; CDR2 reads YFSETQ. The CDR3 extends over 17 amino acids. CDR3 sequence: CASSLSGLTRGQETQYF. The full variable domain, completed using reference TRBV5-1 and TRBJ2-5, is KAGVTQTPRYLIKTRGQQVTLSCSPISGHRSVSWYQQTPGQGLQFLFEYFSETQRNKGNFPGRFSGRQFSNSRSEMNVSTLELGDSALYLCASSLSGLTRGQETQYFGPGTRLLVL.

This chain connects TRBV10-3 to TRBJ2-7. This CDR3 is 17 amino acids long. Germline-derived CDR1 and CDR2 are ENHRY and SYGVKD. CDR3 residues: CAISESGDQGVSYEQYF.

The CDR3: CASSYSTRWSGEQYF. This chain uses TRBV6-5 with TRBJ2-7. The CDR3 runs 15 residues. Germline-derived CDR1 and CDR2 are MNHEY and SVGAGI.

The rearrangement uses TRBV5-1 and TRBJ2-7; TCRdb's D gene call, TRBD2, goes unchecked for lack of DNA. The CDR3 is made up of 14 amino acids. Per germline, CDR1 SGHRS and CDR2 YFSETQ. The CDR3 reads CASSQQTSSREQYF.

The rearrangement links TRBV19 to TRBJ2-7; TCRdb designates TRBD1, a call that cannot be tested without DNA. Germline values: CDR1 LNHDA, CDR2 SQIVND (reference sequence). This CDR3 has 16 residues. The CDR3 here is CASSDRTGEDPYEQYF.

The J gene is TRBJ2-3, the V gene TRBV12-3 or TRBV12-4; without DNA, the TCRdb call of TRBD1 cannot be checked. CDR3 length: 15 residues. The CDR3 sequence is CASSPSGTSTDTQYF.

This chain connects TRBV27 to TRBJ2-3; TCRdb returns TRBD1, unconfirmable since there is no DNA. The CDR3 totals 13 residues. Germline V lookup: CDR1 MNHEY, CDR2 SMNVEV (reference sequence). CDR3 region: CASSPGGPDTQYF.

The chain uses TRBV5-1 and TRBJ2-2. The CDR3 totals 15 residues. Germline assignment: CDR1 SGHRS and CDR2 YFSETQ. The CDR3 region is CASSFSSGSTGELFF.

The rearrangement joins TRBV5-4 to TRBJ2-3. CDR1 is SGHNT and CDR2 is YYREEE in the germline V gene (reference sequence). The CDR3 consists of 13 residues. CDR3 sequence reads: CASRATSGDTQYF.

The chain employs TRBV29-1 and TRBJ1-1. Germline CDR1 and CDR2: SQVTM and ANQGSEA. The CDR3 spans 12 residues. The CDR3 loop reads CSVSVGNTEAFF.

CDR3 residues: CASKGTGGMVEQFF. The gene calls are TRBV2 and TRBJ2-1; no DNA is available, so the TRBD1 call from TCRdb remains unchecked. Germline assignment: CDR1 SNHLY and CDR2 FYNNEI. The CDR3 has 14 residues.

The gene calls are TRBV5-1 and TRBJ2-1; TCRdb lists TRBD1, though no DNA is available to test this call. The CDR3 extends over 15 amino acids. Germline V gene data show CDR1 as SGHRS and CDR2 as YFSETQ. CDR3 sequence: CASGLAGGSYNEQFF.

V usage is TRBV4-1 and J usage is TRBJ1-1; TCRdb gives TRBD1 as the D gene, but with no DNA this cannot be confirmed. Germline V gene data show CDR1 as MGHRA and CDR2 as YSYEKL. This CDR3 region has 17 residues. CDR3 amino acids: CASSHREGGRRNTEAFF.

This chain links TRBV4-1 with TRBJ1-5; TCRdb's D call, TRBD1, is unchecked because there is no DNA. Per the germline V gene, CDR1 is MGHRA and CDR2 is YSYEKL. CDR3 length: 17 residues. The CDR3 reads CASSQGSRGLSNQPQHF.

The chain is built from TRBV11-3 and TRBJ2-1. Germline assignment: CDR1 SGHNT and CDR2 YENEEA. The CDR3 covers 15 residues. CDR3: CASSPDRTSYNEQFF.

This chain uses TRBV25-1 with TRBJ2-2; TCRdb selects TRBD1, and the lack of DNA leaves this call unchecked. Germline values: CDR1 MGHDK, CDR2 SYGVNS. This CDR3 contains 14 residues. The CDR3 protein is CASSQGGAAGELFF.

This chain connects TRBV27 to TRBJ2-1; TCRdb's D call, TRBD1, is unchecked because there is no DNA. Per germline, CDR1 MNHEY and CDR2 SMNVEV (reference sequence). The CDR3 is 17 residues long. The CDR3 is CASSSPAGLTSYNEQFF.

This chain joins TRBV14 and TRBJ1-1. CDR3 length: 14 amino acids. Germline assignment: CDR1 SGHDN and CDR2 FVKESK. CDR3 sequence: CASSQEFLNTEAFF.

This chain uses TRBV5-4 with TRBJ1-1. CDR3 length: 13 amino acids. Germline V gene data show CDR1 as SGHNT and CDR2 as YYREEE (reference sequence). Here the CDR3 reads CASSLAQGVEAFF.

The chain has TRBV10-3 and TRBJ2-3; TCRdb designates TRBD2, a call that cannot be tested without DNA. The CDR3 has 16 residues. Germline V lookup: CDR1 ENHRY, CDR2 SYGVKD. CDR3 amino acids: CAIRPTSGGVTDTQYF.

The V gene is TRBV11-2, the J gene TRBJ2-7. CDR1 is SGHAT, CDR2 FQNNGV, per germline. The CDR3 covers 11 residues. The CDR3 sequence: CASSPFEEQYF.

V gene TRBV24-1 combines with J gene TRBJ2-5; without DNA, the TCRdb call of TRBD2 cannot be checked. This CDR3 is built from 15 residues. The V gene's germline CDR1 is KGHDR and CDR2 SFDVKD. The CDR3: CATSPGRDLQETQYF.

The chain combines TRBV5-4 with TRBJ1-1. Looked up from germline, CDR1 is SGHNT and CDR2 is YYREEE (reference sequence). The CDR3 runs 15 residues. CDR3 in amino acids: CASSLVGPGGTEAFF.

V gene TRBV24-1 combines with J gene TRBJ2-1; lacking DNA, the TRBD2 call made by TCRdb goes unchecked. The CDR3 consists of 16 residues. The germline V gene has CDR1 KGHDR and CDR2 SFDVKD. CDR3 region: CATSESTSGTYNEQFF.

V is TRBV13 and J is TRBJ2-3; checking the TCRdb D call of TRBD1 is not possible without DNA. Germline-derived CDR1 and CDR2 are PRHDT and FYEKMQ (reference sequence). The CDR3 runs to 18 residues. The chain's CDR3 is CASSHRSGGTLSTDTQYF.